Listed below are T cell receptor beta chains from one sample, sequenced in a study of blood T cell repertoires in COVID-19. Using immunoSEQ multiplex PCR, the repertoire was profiled, and TCRdb retains in-frame clones only, with some absent. The sample has 220,000 or so clones, roughly 86% seen once. The specimen was peripheral blood. These receptors were collected from a woman in her forties or fifties with COVID-19, enrolled during active disease. Both conserved end residues are part of each CDR3. D genes are given only for firm matches. Clone size is stated in some rows and not others, as once, few, many or a class when expanded.

cdr3_length,j_call,v_call,d_call,clone_size,cdr3_nt,cdr3_aa
13,TRBJ2-3,TRBV5-1,TRBD1,NA,TGCGCCAGTCTAGAGGGGGCCCCAGATACGCAGTATTTT,CASLEGAPDTQYF
16,TRBJ2-3,TRBV5-1,NA,once,TGCGCCAGCAGCCCGCGAGCCCTATCCAACACAGATACGCAGTATTTT,CASSPRALSNTDTQYF
18,TRBJ2-5,TRBV14,TRBD1,NA,TGTGCCAGCAGCCTCCAGGCCGGGACAGGGGAGGGTCGGGAGACCCAGTACTTC,CASSLQAGTGEGRETQYF
14,TRBJ2-3,TRBV14,NA,NA,TGTGCCAGCAGCCCCAGGGCAGGAACAGATACGCAGTATTTT,CASSPRAGTDTQYF
14,TRBJ2-5,TRBV5-5,NA,NA,TGTGCCAGCAGCATCGGACAGATTCAAGAGACCCAGTACTTC,CASSIGQIQETQYF
14,TRBJ1-1,TRBV18,NA,NA,TGTGCCAGCTCACCGGCAGGCCGGGGGACTGAAGCTTTCTTT,CASSPAGRGTEAFF
12,TRBJ2-7,TRBV28,NA,NA,TGTGCCAGCATCGACAGGTCGGGCGAGCAGTACTTC,CASIDRSGEQYF
13,TRBJ1-1,TRBV12-3/TRBV12-4,NA,NA,TGTGCCAGCAGTTATATGCAGGGGAGTGAAGCTTTCTTT,CASSYMQGSEAFF
17,TRBJ1-5,TRBV6-6,TRBD1,NA,TGTGCCAGCAGTCCGGACAGGGGAGGGGGAAGCAATCAGCCCCAGCATTTT,CASSPDRGGGSNQPQHF
16,TRBJ1-2,TRBV5-1,TRBD1,NA,TGCGCCAGCAGCTTGGACGGACAGGGGATTAACTATGGCTACACCTTC,CASSLDGQGINYGYTF
15,TRBJ2-2,TRBV6-5,NA,NA,TGTGCCAGCAGTCCTTTCACTAGGCGGACCGGGGAGCTGTTTTTT,CASSPFTRRTGELFF
17,TRBJ2-6,TRBV19,NA,once,TGTGCCAGCGAAGACGGAGGGTTGTCCTCTGGGGCCAACGTCCTGACTTTC,CASEDGGLSSGANVLTF
13,TRBJ2-7,TRBV19,TRBD1,NA,TGTGCCAGTAGTGCCGACAGGGGCTACGAGCAGTACTTC,CASSADRGYEQYF
13,TRBJ1-2,TRBV2,TRBD1,NA,TGTGCCAGCAGGAGGGACAGGAACTATGGCTACACCTTC,CASRRDRNYGYTF
16,TRBJ2-5,TRBV24-1,TRBD2,NA,TGTGCCACCAGTATCGGTGCTAGCGGGGGGGGAGAGACCCAGTACTTC,CATSIGASGGGETQYF
17,TRBJ2-2,TRBV7-9,TRBD2,NA,TGTGCCAGCAGCTCCAGGGCGGGGGGCCCGAACACCGGGGAGCTGTTTTTT,CASSSRAGGPNTGELFF
14,TRBJ1-2,TRBV6-5,NA,NA,TGTGCCAGCAGTTACGGGGGGTTAAACTATGGCTACACCTTC,CASSYGGLNYGYTF
14,TRBJ1-5,TRBV28,NA,NA,TGTGCCAGCGAAAAGGCGGGTGGTAATCAGCCCCAGCATTTT,CASEKAGGNQPQHF
14,TRBJ2-2,TRBV24-1,NA,NA,TGTGCCACCAGTAGGACTTTGGGCACCGGGGAGCTGTTTTTT,CATSRTLGTGELFF
15,TRBJ2-3,TRBV9,NA,NA,TGTGCCAGCAGCGTAGAAGTACACCCCACAGATACGCAGTATTTT,CASSVEVHPTDTQYF
15,TRBJ1-6,TRBV5-1,NA,NA,TGCGCCAGCAGGACAGACCCTAGCTATAATTCACCCCTCCACTTT,CASRTDPSYNSPLHF
14,TRBJ1-2,TRBV7-7,TRBD1,NA,TGTGCCAGCAGACCGGGACAGGGGGGCTATGGCTACACCTTC,CASRPGQGGYGYTF
13,TRBJ2-2,TRBV28,TRBD1,NA,TGTGCCAGTCGGACAGGGAACACCGGGGAGCTGTTTTTT,CASRTGNTGELFF
16,TRBJ2-7,TRBV3-1/TRBV3-2,NA,NA,TGTGCCAGCAGCCAAGATACATTCTGGTTATCCTACGAGCAGTACTTC,CASSQDTFWLSYEQYF
18,TRBJ2-3,TRBV7-2,NA,NA,TGTGCCAGCAGCTTAGCGCTTGGCCGTCACGATTTGACAGATACGCAGTATTTT,CASSLALGRHDLTDTQYF